Listed here are 8 T cell receptor beta chains from one sample, sequenced in a study of control samples from healthy donors and cancer patients. The data were produced by immunoSEQ multiplex PCR, yet TCRdb's version contains in-frame clones alone and is incomplete. The table records some 150,000 clones, roughly 93% of them present only once. Input material: blood. Receptor source: a man in his forties or fifties in good health.

The chain links TRBV10-3 to TRBJ1-3; possibly TRBD1 for D (6 bases). Trimming left V 10 bases short and J 1 base short, with 11 bases between. The CDR3 is 13 amino acids. From germline, CDR1 is ENHRY and CDR2 SYGVKD. CDR3 region: CASVGQSGNTIYF. Here the CDR3 DNA reads TGTGCCAGCGTAGGACAGTCTGGAAACACCATATATTTT.

V gene TRBV28 combines with J gene TRBJ1-1; no clear D gene. The CDR3 has 14 residues. V lost 4 bases and J lost 4, with 13 bases in between. Germline CDR1 is MDHEN and CDR2 is SYDVKM. This chain's CDR3 is CASSYGRGGTEAFF. In DNA, the CDR3 is TGTGCCAGCAGTTACGGCAGAGGTGGCACTGAAGCTTTCTTT.

The V and J genes are TRBV5-1 and TRBJ2-1; 13 bases map to TRBD2. The ends lost 4 bases at V and 7 bases at J; junction bases unmatched: 5. The length of the CDR3 is 15 residues. Per the germline V gene, CDR1 is SGHRS and CDR2 is YFSETQ. The CDR3 bases are TGCGCCAGCAGCACGGGGACTAGCGGGACGAATGAGCAGTTCTTC. Translated, it gives CASSTGTSGTNEQFF.

The chain uses TRBV3-1 (or the pseudogene TRBV3-2) and TRBJ2-1; D is undetermined. Germline V gives CDR1 LGHDT, CDR2 YNNKEL (reference sequence). The ends were cut back, 3 bases at V and 6 bases at J, with 15 bases in the middle. This CDR3 comprises 15 residues. CDR3 loop: CASSHRLRSPNEQFF. CDR3 sequence (DNA): TGTGCCAGCAGCCATAGACTTAGGTCCCCCAATGAGCAGTTCTTC.

The V call is TRBV7-9, the J call TRBJ2-1; 9 bases align to TRBD1. The CDR3 has 14 residues. In germline, CDR1 is SEHNR, CDR2 FQNEAQ (reference sequence). With V trimmed by 2 bases and J by 8 bases, 4 bases remained unmatched. The CDR3 reads CASSLLQGAYEQFF. CDR3 coding DNA: TGTGCCAGCAGCTTATTACAGGGGGCATATGAGCAGTTCTTC.

This chain joins TRBV5-4 and TRBJ2-2, with 12 bases identical to TRBD2. V lost 5 bases to trimming and J lost 8 bases; unmatched junction nucleotides: 10. The CDR3 runs 16 residues. Looked up from germline, CDR1 is SGHNT and CDR2 is YYREEE (reference sequence). The CDR3 here is CASSSMTSGRIGELFF. The CDR3 coding sequence is TGTGCCAGCAGTTCTATGACTAGCGGGAGAATTGGGGAGCTGTTTTTT.

The chain joins TRBV5-4 to TRBJ2-3; D possibly matches TRBD1 or TRBD2 (5 bases each). Trimming left V 1 base short and J 6 bases short, with 9 bases between. The CDR3 has 13 residues. Germline assignment: CDR1 SGHNT and CDR2 YYREEE (reference sequence). This CDR3 is CASSLFGADTQYF. The CDR3 DNA reads as TGTGCCAGCAGCTTGTTCGGGGCGGATACGCAGTATTTT.

V is TRBV6-6 and J is TRBJ2-7; 10 bases agree with TRBD1. The CDR3 extends over 16 amino acids. The germline V gene has CDR1 MNHNY and CDR2 SVGAGI (reference sequence). J was trimmed by 1 base and V by 6 bases; bases with no gene match: 9. CDR3 region: CASSPPDRGLSYEQYF. CDR3 nucleotides: TGTGCCAGCAGCCCTCCCGACAGGGGGCTTTCCTACGAGCAGTACTTC.